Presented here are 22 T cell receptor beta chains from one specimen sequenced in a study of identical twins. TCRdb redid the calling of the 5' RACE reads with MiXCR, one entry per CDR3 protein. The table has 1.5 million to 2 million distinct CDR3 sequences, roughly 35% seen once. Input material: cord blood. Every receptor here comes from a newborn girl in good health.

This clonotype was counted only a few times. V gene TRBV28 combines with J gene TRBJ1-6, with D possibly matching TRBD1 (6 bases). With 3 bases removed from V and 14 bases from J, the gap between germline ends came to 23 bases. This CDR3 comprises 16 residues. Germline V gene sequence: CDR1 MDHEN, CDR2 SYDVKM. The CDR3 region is CASSFHDRSQVVALHF. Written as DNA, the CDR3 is TGTGCCAGCAGTTTCCACGACAGGTCCCAAGTTGTGGCCCTCCACTTT. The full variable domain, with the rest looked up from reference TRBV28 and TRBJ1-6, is DVKVTQSSRYLVKRTGEKVFLECVQDMDHENMFWYRQDPGLGLRLIYFSYDVKMKEKGDIPEGYSVSREKKERFSLILESASTNQTSMYLCASSFHDRSQVVALHFGNGTRLTVT.

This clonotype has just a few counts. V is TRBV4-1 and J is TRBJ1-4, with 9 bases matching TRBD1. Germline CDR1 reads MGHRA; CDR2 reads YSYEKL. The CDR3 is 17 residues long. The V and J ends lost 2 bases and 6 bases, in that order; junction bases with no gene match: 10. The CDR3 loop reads CASSQIPGQGRYEKLFF. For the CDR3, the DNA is TGCGCCAGCAGCCAAATCCCGGGACAGGGACGATATGAAAAACTGTTTTTT.

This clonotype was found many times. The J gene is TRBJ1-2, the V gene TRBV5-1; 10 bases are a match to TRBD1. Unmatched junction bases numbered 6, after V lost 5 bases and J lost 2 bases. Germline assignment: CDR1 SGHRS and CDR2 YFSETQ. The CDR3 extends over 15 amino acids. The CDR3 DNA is TGCGCCAGCAGTCTGACAGGGGGCTTCAACTATGGCTACACCTTC. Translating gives CASSLTGGFNYGYTF.

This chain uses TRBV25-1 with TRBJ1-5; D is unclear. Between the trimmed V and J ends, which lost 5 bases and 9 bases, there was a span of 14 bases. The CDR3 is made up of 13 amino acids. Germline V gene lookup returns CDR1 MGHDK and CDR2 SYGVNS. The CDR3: CASSSHGQPPQHF. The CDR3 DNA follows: TGTGCCAGCAGTTCACATGGGCAGCCGCCCCAGCATTTT.

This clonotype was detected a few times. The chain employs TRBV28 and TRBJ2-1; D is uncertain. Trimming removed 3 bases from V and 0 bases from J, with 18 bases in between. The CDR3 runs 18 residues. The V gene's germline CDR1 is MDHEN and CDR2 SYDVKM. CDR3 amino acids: CASSFPSSSADSYNEQFF. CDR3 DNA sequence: TGTGCCAGCAGTTTCCCGTCGTCGTCGGCGGACTCCTACAATGAGCAGTTCTTC. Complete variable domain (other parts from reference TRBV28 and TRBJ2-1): DVKVTQSSRYLVKRTGEKVFLECVQDMDHENMFWYRQDPGLGLRLIYFSYDVKMKEKGDIPEGYSVSREKKERFSLILESASTNQTSMYLCASSFPSSSADSYNEQFFGPGTRLTVL.

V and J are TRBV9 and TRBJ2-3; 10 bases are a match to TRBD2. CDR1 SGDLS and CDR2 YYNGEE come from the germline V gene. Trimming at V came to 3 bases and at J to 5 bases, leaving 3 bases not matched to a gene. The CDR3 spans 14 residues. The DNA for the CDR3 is TGTGCCAGCAGCGCGAGCGGGGGGGTAGATACGCAGTATTTT. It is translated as CASSASGGVDTQYF.

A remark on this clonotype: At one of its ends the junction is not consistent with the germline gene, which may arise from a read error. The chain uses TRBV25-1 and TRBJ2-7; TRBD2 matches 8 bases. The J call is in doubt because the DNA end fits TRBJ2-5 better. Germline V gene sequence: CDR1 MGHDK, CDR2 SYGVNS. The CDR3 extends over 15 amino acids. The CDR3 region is CATSETSGLQETQYF. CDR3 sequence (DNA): TGTGCCACCAGTGAAACTAGCGGCCTCCAAGAGACCCAGTACTTC.

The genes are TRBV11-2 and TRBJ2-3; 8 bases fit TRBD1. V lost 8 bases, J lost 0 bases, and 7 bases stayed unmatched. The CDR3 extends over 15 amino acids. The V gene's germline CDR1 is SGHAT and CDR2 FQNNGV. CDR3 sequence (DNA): TGTGCCAGCTTAAGGACAGGGTTTAGCACAGATACGCAGTATTTT. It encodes CASLRTGFSTDTQYF.

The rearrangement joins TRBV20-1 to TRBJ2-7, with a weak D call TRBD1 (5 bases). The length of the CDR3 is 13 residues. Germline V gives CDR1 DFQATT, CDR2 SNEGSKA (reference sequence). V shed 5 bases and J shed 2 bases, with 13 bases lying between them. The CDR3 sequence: CSARDRYPYEQYF. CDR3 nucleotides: TGCAGTGCTCGTGACAGATACCCCTACGAGCAGTACTTC.

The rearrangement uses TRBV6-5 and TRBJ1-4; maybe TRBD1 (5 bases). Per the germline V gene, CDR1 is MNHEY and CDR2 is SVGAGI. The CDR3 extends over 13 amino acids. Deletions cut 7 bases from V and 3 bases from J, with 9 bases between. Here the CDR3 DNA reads TGTGCCAGCATGGGGCTTGCTAATGAAAAACTGTTTTTT. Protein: CASMGLANEKLFF.

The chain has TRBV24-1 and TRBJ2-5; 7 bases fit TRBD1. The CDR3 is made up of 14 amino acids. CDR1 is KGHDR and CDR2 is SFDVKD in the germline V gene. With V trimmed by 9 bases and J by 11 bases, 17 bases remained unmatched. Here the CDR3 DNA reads TGTGCCACCCCAGGGAAGGGGGCTTACAATGAGCAGTACTTC. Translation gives CATPGKGAYNEQYF.

Here the CDR3 DNA reads TGTGCCAGCAGTGAATGGGTGGGGGCGAGGACTGAAGCTTTCTTT. Translation gives CASSEWVGARTEAFF. V usage is TRBV25-1 and J usage is TRBJ1-1; weak D call: TRBD1 (6 bases). Germline V lookup: CDR1 MGHDK, CDR2 SYGVNS. V was clipped by 1 base and J by 5 bases, with 14 bases between them. The length of the CDR3 is 15 residues.

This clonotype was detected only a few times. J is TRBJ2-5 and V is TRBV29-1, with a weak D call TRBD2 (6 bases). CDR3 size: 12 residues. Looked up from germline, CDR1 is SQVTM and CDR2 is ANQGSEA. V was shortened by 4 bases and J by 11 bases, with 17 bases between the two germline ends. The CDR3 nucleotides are TGCAGCGTTGTCGGGGGAGTTCGGGAGCAGTACTTC. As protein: CSVVGGVREQYF.

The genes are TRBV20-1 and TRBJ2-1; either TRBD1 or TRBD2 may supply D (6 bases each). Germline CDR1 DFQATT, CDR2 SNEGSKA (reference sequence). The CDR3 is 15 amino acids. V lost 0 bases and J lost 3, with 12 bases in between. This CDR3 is CSARDPGAHYNEQFF. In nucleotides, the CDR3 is TGCAGTGCTAGAGATCCGGGGGCGCACTACAATGAGCAGTTCTTC.

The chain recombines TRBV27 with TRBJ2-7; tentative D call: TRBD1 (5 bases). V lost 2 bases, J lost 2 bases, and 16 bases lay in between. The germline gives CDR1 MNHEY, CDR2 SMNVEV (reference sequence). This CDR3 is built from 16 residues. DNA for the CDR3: TGTGCCAGCAGTTTAACGCCGACAGAGATGACCTACGAGCAGTACTTC. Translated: CASSLTPTEMTYEQYF.

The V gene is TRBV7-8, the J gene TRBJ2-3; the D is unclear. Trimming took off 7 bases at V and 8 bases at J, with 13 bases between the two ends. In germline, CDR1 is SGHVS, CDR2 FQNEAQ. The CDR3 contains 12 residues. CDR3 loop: CASMGSTRTQYF. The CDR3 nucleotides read TGTGCCAGCATGGGTAGCACCCGTACGCAGTATTTT.

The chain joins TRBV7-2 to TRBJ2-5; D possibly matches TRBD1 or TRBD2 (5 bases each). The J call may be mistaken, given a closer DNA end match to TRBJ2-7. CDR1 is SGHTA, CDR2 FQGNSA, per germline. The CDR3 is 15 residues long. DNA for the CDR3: TGTGCCAGCAGCCCAACCGGGACCCTTTCCTACGAGCAGTACTTC. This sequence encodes CASSPTGTLSYEQYF.

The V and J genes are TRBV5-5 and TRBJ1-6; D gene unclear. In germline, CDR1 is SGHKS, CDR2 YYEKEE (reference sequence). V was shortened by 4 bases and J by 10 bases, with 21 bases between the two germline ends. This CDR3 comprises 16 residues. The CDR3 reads CASSLQPGRVGSPLHF. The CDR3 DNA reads TGTGCCAGCAGCCTACAACCAGGAAGAGTGGGCTCACCCCTCCACTTT. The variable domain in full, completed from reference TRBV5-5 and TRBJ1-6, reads DAGVTQSPTHLIKTRGQQVTLRCSPISGHKSVSWYQQVLGQGPQFIFQYYEKEERGRGNFPDRFSARQFPNYSSELNVNALLLGDSALYLCASSLQPGRVGSPLHFGNGTRLTVT.

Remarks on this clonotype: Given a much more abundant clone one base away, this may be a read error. The CDR3 is CSVVLQGDYERYF. CDR3 sequence (DNA): TGCAGCGTGGTGTTACAGGGTGATTACGAGCGGTACTTC. This chain links TRBV29-1 with TRBJ2-7; D may be TRBD1 (6 bases). This CDR3 spans 13 amino acids. Germline CDR1 reads SQVTM; CDR2 reads ANQGSEA.

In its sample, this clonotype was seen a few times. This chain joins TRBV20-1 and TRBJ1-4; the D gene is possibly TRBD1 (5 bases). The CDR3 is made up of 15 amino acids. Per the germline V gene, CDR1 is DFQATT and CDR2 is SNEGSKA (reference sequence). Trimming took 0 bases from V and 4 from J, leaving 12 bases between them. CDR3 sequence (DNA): TGCAGTGCTAGAGATCTCGGGGGGGGTAATGAAAAACTGTTTTTT. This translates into CSARDLGGGNEKLFF.

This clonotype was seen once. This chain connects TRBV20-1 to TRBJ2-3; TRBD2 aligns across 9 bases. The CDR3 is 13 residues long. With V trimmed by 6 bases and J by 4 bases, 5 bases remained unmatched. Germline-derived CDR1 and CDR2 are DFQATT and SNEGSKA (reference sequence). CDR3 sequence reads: CSAAGLAADTQYF. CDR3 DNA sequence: TGCAGTGCGGCGGGACTAGCCGCAGATACGCAGTATTTT.

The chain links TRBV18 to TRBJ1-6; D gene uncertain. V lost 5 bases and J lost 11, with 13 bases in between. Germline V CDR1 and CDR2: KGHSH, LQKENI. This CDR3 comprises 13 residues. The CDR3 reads CASSSVPIPPLHF. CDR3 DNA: TGTGCCAGCTCATCCGTGCCCATTCCACCCCTCCACTTT.